The T cell receptor beta chain described here comes from a study of metastatic and nonmetastatic thyroid tumors. The germline CDR1 and CDR2 sequences are SGHVS and FNYEAQ. V was cut by 6 bases and J by 5 bases, with 11 bases left in between. CDR3 length equals 13 residues. This clone was counted only a few times. Until they underwent thyroid surgery, no patient had received any treatment. TCRdb re-called the PCR reads with MiXCR. The sample carries 21,000 or so clones, roughly 30% recorded once. Sequences were obtained from tumor tissue. This chain uses TRBV7-6 with TRBJ2-1; TRBD1 might be the D (5 bases). This receptor was identified in a male donor with papillary thyroid cancer or a benign thyroid nodule (not recorded which). Some clones in this sample may be carry-over from other donors' samples. CDR3 coding DNA: TGTGCCAGCAGGGGGCTAGGTGACAATGAGCAGTTCTTC. Translated, it gives CASRGLGDNEQFF.